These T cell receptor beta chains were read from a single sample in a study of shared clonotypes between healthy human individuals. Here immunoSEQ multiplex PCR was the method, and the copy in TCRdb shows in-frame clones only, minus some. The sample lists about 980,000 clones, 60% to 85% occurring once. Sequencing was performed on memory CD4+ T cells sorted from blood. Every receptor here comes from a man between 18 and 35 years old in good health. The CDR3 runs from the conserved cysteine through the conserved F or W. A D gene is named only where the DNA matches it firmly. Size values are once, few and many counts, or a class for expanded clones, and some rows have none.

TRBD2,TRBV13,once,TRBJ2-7,CASSRSPTSGSPYEQYF,TGTGCCAGCAGCCGATCCCCCACTAGCGGAAGCCCCTACGAGCAGTACTTC
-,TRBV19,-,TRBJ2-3,CASSIPSDGTDTQYF,TGTGCCAGTAGTATCCCCTCCGATGGCACAGATACGCAGTATTTT
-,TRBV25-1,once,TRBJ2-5,CASGRLTEGTQYF,TGTGCCAGCGGGAGGCTAACCGAAGGGACCCAGTACTTC
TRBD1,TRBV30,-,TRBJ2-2,CAHQGATGELFF,TGTGCCCATCAGGGGGCCACCGGGGAGCTGTTTTTT
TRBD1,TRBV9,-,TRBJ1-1,CASSSDVTLTGQGNTEAFF,TGTGCCAGCAGCTCCGACGTCACACTCACGGGACAGGGGAACACTGAAGCTTTCTTT
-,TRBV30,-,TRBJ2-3,CAWARGGGLADTQYF,TGTGCCTGGGCCAGAGGGGGGGGGTTGGCAGATACGCAGTATTTT
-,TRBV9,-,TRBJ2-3,CASSAGTTDTQYF,TGTGCCAGCAGCGCCGGGACTACAGATACGCAGTATTTT
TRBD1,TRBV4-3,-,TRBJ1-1,CASSRQGANTEAFF,TGCGCCAGCAGCCGACAGGGGGCGAACACTGAAGCTTTCTTT
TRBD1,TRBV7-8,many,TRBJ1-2,CASSWRTGPNYGYTF,TGTGCCAGCAGCTGGAGGACAGGTCCCAACTATGGCTACACCTTC
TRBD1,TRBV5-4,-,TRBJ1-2,CASSLKGATGHGYTF,TGTGCCAGCAGCTTAAAGGGGGCTACAGGGCATGGCTACACCTTC
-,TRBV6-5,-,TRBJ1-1,CASRKTSRGHPEAFF,TGTGCCAGCAGAAAAACATCTAGGGGCCACCCTGAAGCTTTCTTT
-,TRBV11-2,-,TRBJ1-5,CASSLDAVNQPQHF,TGTGCCAGCAGCTTAGACGCGGTGAATCAGCCCCAGCATTTT
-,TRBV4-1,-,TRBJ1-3,CASSQVVRGSTGNTIYF,TGCGCCAGCAGCCAAGTCGTACGGGGCTCAACTGGAAACACCATATATTTT
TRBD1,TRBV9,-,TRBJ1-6,CASSPWTGQGANNSPLHF,TGTGCCAGCAGCCCTTGGACAGGACAAGGGGCAAATAATTCACCCCTCCACTTT
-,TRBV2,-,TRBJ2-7,CASSDLAVQYF,TGTGCCAGCAGTGACCTAGCTGTGCAGTACTTC
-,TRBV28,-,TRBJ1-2,CASSLWSKGYGYTF,TGTGCCAGCAGTTTATGGTCCAAAGGCTATGGCTACACCTTC
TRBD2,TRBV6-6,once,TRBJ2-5,CASSYLTSGQETQYF,TGTGCCAGCAGTTACCTGACTAGCGGCCAAGAGACCCAGTACTTC
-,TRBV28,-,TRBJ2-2,CASSLVGMGHTGELFF,TGTGCCAGCAGTTTAGTGGGAATGGGGCACACCGGGGAGCTGTTTTTT
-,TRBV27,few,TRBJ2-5,CASSSTGYQETQYF,TGTGCCAGCAGCTCCACAGGTTACCAAGAGACCCAGTACTTC
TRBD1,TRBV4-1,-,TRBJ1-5,CASSQLTGQGGRQPQHF,TGCGCCAGCAGCCAACTGACCGGACAGGGGGGACGACAGCCCCAGCATTTT
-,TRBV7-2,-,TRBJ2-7,CASSLEGRGKYF,TGTGCCAGCAGCCTAGAGGGGAGAGGGAAGTACTTC
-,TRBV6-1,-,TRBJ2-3,CASRPGEGHTDTQYF,TGTGCCAGCAGGCCCGGAGAGGGGCACACAGATACGCAGTATTTT
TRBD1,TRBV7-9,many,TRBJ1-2,CASSWDRPGPYGYTF,TGTGCCAGCAGCTGGGACAGACCAGGGCCATATGGCTACACCTTC
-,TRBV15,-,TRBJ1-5,CATSNDRTVVNQPQHF,TGTGCCACCAGCAACGACCGGACAGTCGTTAATCAGCCCCAGCATTTT
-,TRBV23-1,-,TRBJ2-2,CASSRIHNTGELFF,TGCGCCAGCAGTCGCATACACAACACCGGGGAGCTGTTTTTT
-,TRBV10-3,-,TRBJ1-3,CAISEGDPSGNTIYF,TGTGCCATCAGTGAGGGGGACCCCTCTGGAAACACCATATATTTT
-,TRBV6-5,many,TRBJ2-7,CASSRSRDVYEQYF,TGTGCCAGCAGCCGCTCGAGGGATGTCTACGAGCAGTACTTC
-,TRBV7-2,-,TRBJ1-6,CASSLVGGMDSPLHF,TGTGCCAGCAGCTTAGTAGGGGGGATGGATTCACCCCTCCACTTT
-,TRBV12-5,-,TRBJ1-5,CASGLRGNQPQHF,TGTGCTAGTGGTTTGAGGGGCAATCAGCCCCAGCATTTT
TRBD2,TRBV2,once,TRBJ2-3,CASSERSSGGTDTQYF,TGTGCCAGCAGTGAACGGTCTAGCGGGGGCACAGATACGCAGTATTTT
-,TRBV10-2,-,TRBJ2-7,CASRQNYEQYF,TGCGCCAGCCGCCAGAACTACGAGCAGTACTTC